Below, 9 T cell receptor beta chains from the same sample are listed, as sequenced in a study of spatial heterogeneity in lung cancer. As for time point: sample taken at primary tumor resection. Unsorted whole RNA samples from tumor, nontumor lung or frozen PBMC were sequenced. Each CDR3 protein is one row after TCRdb ran MiXCR on the 5' RACE reads. The repertoire includes 7,000 to 8,000 distinct CDR3 sequences, under 9% of them detected once, and over 70% sits in the top ten. The input for sequencing was PBMCs, taken at surgery. These receptors all come from a male donor with early-stage non-small cell lung cancer.

As regards this clonotype: Within a library made for alpha chains, this beta chain is off target, and its count is uninformative. This rearrangement joins TRBV18 to TRBJ2-5; no firm D call. The germline V gene encodes CDR1 KGHSH and CDR2 LQKENI. V was clipped by 2 bases and J by 7 bases, with 14 bases between them. The CDR3 covers 14 residues. The CDR3 sequence is CASSPSTFLATQYF. CDR3 sequence (DNA): TGTGCCAGCTCACCATCGACCTTCTTGGCGACCCAGTACTTC.

The table lists this clonotype with many counts. A much larger clone is a single base away; this may be a read error. As an off-target read in a library built for alpha chains, this beta chain has a frequency of little significance. The chain links TRBV3-1 to TRBJ1-6, with D tentatively TRBD1 (6 bases). The CDR3 totals 16 residues. V lost 5 bases and J 7 bases, leaving 18 bases between the germline ends. CDR1 is LGHDT and CDR2 is YNNKEL in the germline V gene (reference sequence). CDR3 bases: TGTGCCAGCAGCTGGACCGTCGGGGACATCAATTCACCCCTCCACTTT. Its translation is CASSWTVGDINSPLHF.

A note on this clonotype: This beta chain is a stray sequence in a library constructed for alpha chains; its clone size is not meaningful. The chain links TRBV5-1 to TRBJ2-6, with 9 positions matching TRBD1. The CDR3 runs 19 residues. Unmatched junction bases numbered 11, after V lost 0 bases and J lost 4 bases. Looked up from germline, CDR1 is SGHRS and CDR2 is YFSETQ. The CDR3 DNA reads TGCGCCAGCAGCTTGGAGGGGACAGGGCTTGGCTCAGGGGCCAACGTCCTGACTTTC. Translating gives CASSLEGTGLGSGANVLTF. The full variable domain, rest sourced from reference TRBV5-1 and TRBJ2-6, is KAGVTQTPRYLIKTRGQQVTLSCSPISGHRSVSWYQQTPGQGLQFLFEYFSETQRNKGNFPGRFSGRQFSNSRSEMNVSTLELGDSALYLCASSLEGTGLGSGANVLTFGAGSRLTVL.

There are many counts of this clonotype. This beta chain represents an off-target read in a library built for alpha chains; its size is of limited meaning. This chain links TRBV24-1 with TRBJ1-2, with a weak D call TRBD1 (5 bases). The length of the CDR3 is 14 residues. The V end was cut by 0 bases, the J end by 8 bases, with 12 bases between. Germline CDR1 reads KGHDR; CDR2 reads SFDVKD. The CDR3 is CATSDLQGVGGYTF. DNA of the CDR3: TGTGCCACCAGTGATTTGCAAGGGGTTGGAGGCTACACCTTC.

This clonotype has a count of ten or more. This beta chain was picked up by a library intended for alpha chains and is off target, so its count carries little meaning. The V and J genes are TRBV2 and TRBJ2-4; a possible D gene is TRBD2 (5 bases). Trimming cost V 1 base and J 5 bases, with 9 bases left between them. This CDR3 comprises 14 residues. Germline V gives CDR1 SNHLY, CDR2 FYNNEI. As DNA, the CDR3 is TGTGCCAGCAGTGAAGGGAGCGGACAAAACATTCAGTACTTC. It yields the protein CASSEGSGQNIQYF.

This clonotype showed up many times. This beta chain is a stray read from a library made for alpha chains; its abundance is not meaningful. The rearrangement uses TRBV14 and TRBJ2-3; D gene unclear. V dropped 1 base and J dropped 5 bases, with 7 bases sitting between them. Germline V CDR1 and CDR2: SGHDN, FVKESK. This CDR3 has 13 amino acids. The CDR3 nucleotides read TGTGCCAGCAGCCAAGTCTACGAAGATACGCAGTATTTT. It translates to CASSQVYEDTQYF.

Concerning this clonotype itself: As an off-target read in a library built for alpha chains, this beta chain has a frequency of little significance. The chain combines TRBV5-8 with TRBJ2-6, with 8 positions matching TRBD1. The CDR3 contains 17 residues. J gave up 0 bases and V 4 bases, and 6 bases lay outside the gene matches. Germline CDR1 reads SGHTS; CDR2 reads YDEGEE. CDR3 sequence: CASSRTGYVSGANVLTF. As DNA, the CDR3 is TGTGCCAGCAGCAGGACAGGGTACGTCTCTGGGGCCAACGTCCTGACTTTC.

This clonotype was picked up many times. This beta chain slipped into a library made for alpha chains as a stray read, so its size is not meaningful. The V call is TRBV6-1, the J call TRBJ2-1; D is perhaps TRBD2 (6 bases). The CDR3 is 13 amino acids. The germline gives CDR1 MNHNS, CDR2 SASEGT. Trimming cost V 5 bases and J 9 bases, with 14 bases left between them. The CDR3 sequence: CASSLRLDGEQFF. CDR3 nucleotide sequence: TGTGCCAGCAGTCTCCGACTAGATGGTGAGCAGTTCTTC.

By sample fraction, this clonotype is medium-sized. This beta chain turned up in a library designed for alpha chains; as an off-target read, its abundance says little. This chain joins TRBV12-3 or TRBV12-4 and TRBJ2-3; TRBD1 or TRBD2 may be the D gene (5 bases each). The CDR3 is made up of 18 amino acids. V lost 5 bases to trimming and J lost 2 bases, with 23 bases between them. CDR3 in DNA: TGTGCCAGCAGTCCTCAAAGTCCGGGACCCGGCGACACAGATACGCAGTATTTT. Its translation: CASSPQSPGPGDTDTQYF.